The T cell receptor (beta chain) under discussion was sequenced for a study of blood T cell repertoires in COVID-19. Turning to the study itself: Acute-phase and convalescent COVID-19 samples originated in the United States, Italy and Spain. T cells, B-cell-depleted T cells, or PBMCs provided the cDNA or gDNA that served as material.

In the authors' workflow: By means of reference gene primer amplification, nucleated cell counts were estimated. TCRdb keeps only in-frame clones here, not all; method: immunoSEQ multiplex PCR. V and J calls and clone size come straight from that table; D and trimming were deduced from the DNA. The repertoire has tens of thousands of clones, 88% of them found once; the top ten carry roughly 6.7%. Germline V gene sequence: CDR1 SEHNR, CDR2 FQNEAQ (reference sequence). The CDR3 is 14 residues long. V lost 0 bases, J lost 3 bases, and 6 bases lay in between. The origin of this receptor is a woman aged 70 to 79 with acute or convalescent COVID-19. The chain joins TRBV7-9 to TRBJ1-3; TRBD1 might be the D (5 bases). The material sequenced was peripheral blood. The CDR3 sequence is CASSLATDGNTIYF. The CDR3 DNA sequence: TGTGCCAGCAGCTTAGCGACAGATGGAAACACCATATATTTT.